Listed here are 21 T cell receptor beta chains from one sample, sequenced in a study of blood T cell repertoires in COVID-19. Measured with immunoSEQ multiplex PCR; TCRdb has only the in-frame clones, and not every one. In the table there are 150,000 or so clones, around 82% of which are singletons. Sequencing input: peripheral blood. These receptors were obtained from a man aged 60-69 years with COVID-19, enrolled during active disease.

This chain links TRBV10-3 with TRBJ2-7; perhaps TRBD1 as D (6 bases). The germline V and J ends were trimmed by 6 bases and 2 bases, with 11 bases remaining between them. The germline CDR1 and CDR2 sequences are ENHRY and SYGVKD. The CDR3 loop spans 13 amino acids. This chain's CDR3 is CAIRQGLTYEQYF. For the CDR3, the DNA is TGTGCCATCAGACAGGGCTTAACCTACGAGCAGTACTTC.

CDR3 nucleotides: TGTGCCAGCAGCTTGGGTTCGAGGACAGTGAACACTGAAGCTTTCTTT. Protein sequence: CASSLGSRTVNTEAFF. This chain links TRBV5-6 with TRBJ1-1; D perhaps matches TRBD1 (6 bases). The CDR3 spans 16 residues. From germline, CDR1 is SGHDT and CDR2 YYEEEE. V shed 0 bases and J shed 0 bases, with 12 bases lying between them.

This chain joins TRBV30 and TRBJ1-1, with unresolved D. Germline values: CDR1 GTSNPN, CDR2 SVGIG (reference sequence). The V gene lost 0 bases and the J gene lost 2 bases, with 7 bases spanning the gap. CDR3 length: 13 amino acids. The CDR3 DNA reads as TGTGCCTGGAGTGTAGGACTTAACACTGAAGCTTTCTTT. Its translation is CAWSVGLNTEAFF.

This clone was seen a single time. The chain carries TRBV7-9 and TRBJ2-1; 9 bases line up with TRBD1. Trimming took 4 bases from V and 6 from J; bases not matched to a gene: 13. The CDR3 is 17 residues long. Germline V CDR1 and CDR2: SEHNR, FQNEAQ (reference sequence). The DNA of the CDR3 is TGTGCCAGCAGCTGGGGCCGGGACAGGGATATTGGCAATGAGCAGTTCTTC. Amino acids: CASSWGRDRDIGNEQFF.

CDR3 sequence: CSAPRGGDYTF. CDR3 bases: TGCAGTGCCCCCCGGGGGGGGGACTACACCTTC. The chain is built from TRBV20-1 and TRBJ1-2; D might be TRBD1 (5 bases). CDR1 and CDR2 from the germline V gene are DFQATT and SNEGSKA (reference sequence). This CDR3 contains 11 residues. Trimming took off 6 bases at V and 10 bases at J, with 15 bases between the two ends.

This rearrangement joins TRBV18 to TRBJ2-1, with 7 bases identical to TRBD1. J was trimmed by 4 bases and V by 2 bases; bases with no gene match: 2. CDR1 is KGHSH and CDR2 is LQKENI in the germline V gene. This CDR3 is 14 amino acids long. Here the CDR3 reads CASSPRGQYNEQFF. The CDR3 nucleotides are TGTGCCAGCTCACCAAGGGGACAGTACAATGAGCAGTTCTTC.

This clone was seen once. The rearrangement uses TRBV4-2 and TRBJ1-5; D possibly corresponds to TRBD1 (6 bases). The CDR3 is 16 residues long. Trimming removed 2 bases from V and 7 bases from J, with 18 bases in between. Germline CDR1 and CDR2: LGHNA and YNFKEQ. CDR3 sequence (DNA): TGTGCCAGCAGCCAAAACCGAGGGGCAGGGGTGCAGCCCCAGCATTTT. Translated, it gives CASSQNRGAGVQPQHF.

The chain has TRBV18 and TRBJ2-1, with TRBD2 matching 14 bases. V gave up 3 bases and J gave up 6 bases; unmatched junction bases: 4. This CDR3 region has 16 residues. Germline V CDR1 and CDR2: KGHSH, LQKENI. CDR3 amino acids: CASSPQGLAGVNEQFF. CDR3 DNA sequence: TGTGCCAGCTCACCTCAGGGACTAGCGGGAGTCAATGAGCAGTTCTTC. Variable domain in full (rest from reference TRBV18 and TRBJ2-1): NAGVMQNPRHLVRRRGQEARLRCSPMKGHSHVYWYRQLPEEGLKFMVYLQKENIIDESGMPKERFSAEFPKEGPSILRIQQVVRGDSAAYFCASSPQGLAGVNEQFFGPGTRLTVL.

This clone came up a few times. The rearrangement joins TRBV4-1 to TRBJ1-1; D call uncertain. This CDR3 contains 12 residues. The ends were cut back, 1 base at V and 4 bases at J, with 4 bases in the middle. CDR1 is MGHRA and CDR2 is YSYEKL in the germline V gene. This chain's CDR3 is CASSQGVTEAFF. The CDR3 DNA reads as TGCGCCAGCAGCCAAGGCGTCACTGAAGCTTTCTTT.

The chain is built from TRBV29-1 and TRBJ2-3, with a tentative D call TRBD2 (6 bases). The CDR3 covers 14 residues. Between the trimmed V and J ends, which lost 4 bases and 0 bases, there was a span of 11 bases. The V gene's germline CDR1 is SQVTM and CDR2 ANQGSEA. The CDR3 sequence is CSVVGGRSTDTQYF. As DNA, the CDR3 is TGCAGCGTTGTAGGAGGGCGAAGCACAGATACGCAGTATTTT.

The chain uses TRBV9 and TRBJ2-2; D may be TRBD1 (6 bases). The germline V gene encodes CDR1 SGDLS and CDR2 YYNGEE. The V gene lost 3 bases and the J gene lost 2 bases, with 14 bases spanning the gap. CDR3 size: 16 residues. Written as DNA, the CDR3 is TGTGCCAGCAGCGCCGTGGCCAGGGGAAACACCGGGGAGCTGTTTTTT. This encodes CASSAVARGNTGELFF.

The chain couples TRBV2 to TRBJ1-3; TRBD1 matches 11 bases. The germline gives CDR1 SNHLY, CDR2 FYNNEI. Trimming cost V 7 bases and J 4 bases; bases outside gene matches: 9. This CDR3 region has 16 residues. CDR3 in DNA: TGTGCCAGCACAGGAGGACAGGGGGCTAACGGAAACACCATATATTTT. Encoded protein: CASTGGQGANGNTIYF.

V gene TRBV19 combines with J gene TRBJ1-4, with TRBD1 matching over 7 bases. Germline V gene data show CDR1 as LNHDA and CDR2 as SQIVND (reference sequence). Unmatched junction bases numbered 8, after V lost 6 bases and J lost 7 bases. The CDR3 runs 14 residues. The CDR3 DNA follows: TGTGCCAGTAGGCAGACAGGGTATAGTGAAAAACTGTTTTTT. It specifies CASRQTGYSEKLFF.

This chain joins TRBV9 and TRBJ1-3; TRBD1 matches at 9 bases. Germline assignment: CDR1 SGDLS and CDR2 YYNGEE. The length of the CDR3 is 23 residues. V shed 0 bases and J 0 bases; nucleotides not matched to a gene: 22. The CDR3 here is CASSVDWLNPRGQGPGSGNTIYF. The DNA of the CDR3 is TGTGCCAGCAGCGTAGATTGGCTTAACCCGCGAGGACAGGGGCCCGGCTCTGGAAACACCATATATTTT.

J is TRBJ2-4 and V is TRBV19; TRBD1 aligns across 10 bases. This CDR3 spans 17 amino acids. CDR1 is LNHDA and CDR2 is SQIVND in the germline V gene (reference sequence). With 4 bases clipped from V and 1 base from J, the junction kept 7 bases outside the gene matches. The CDR3 region is CASSTPSGQGAKNIQYF. The CDR3 bases are TGTGCCAGTAGTACACCCTCGGGACAGGGGGCCAAAAACATTCAGTACTTC.

This clone has just one count. The J gene is TRBJ2-4, the V gene TRBV2; 11 bases match TRBD1. Unmatched junction bases numbered 4, after V lost 2 bases and J lost 4 bases. Germline CDR1 SNHLY, CDR2 FYNNEI. The CDR3 spans 16 residues. CDR3 bases: TGTGCCAGCAGTGAAACTTGGGACAGGGGGAAAAACATTCAGTACTTC. Its translation is CASSETWDRGKNIQYF.

This chain links TRBV7-9 with TRBJ2-1, with D maybe TRBD1 (5 bases). CDR1 is SEHNR, CDR2 FQNEAQ, per germline (reference sequence). The CDR3 totals 15 residues. V was pared by 3 bases and J by 0 bases, with 9 bases between. CDR3 bases: TGTGCCAGCAGCTTGTACAGGAGCTCCTACAATGAGCAGTTCTTC. Its translation is CASSLYRSSYNEQFF.

The genes are TRBV7-9 and TRBJ2-2; 8 bases are shared with TRBD1. The V gene end was trimmed by 7 bases and the J gene end by 2 bases; junction bases not matched to a gene: 9. The germline CDR1 and CDR2 sequences are SEHNR and FQNEAQ (reference sequence). The CDR3 extends over 16 amino acids. CDR3: CASTSPDRANTGELFF. DNA of the CDR3: TGTGCCAGCACCTCCCCGGACAGGGCTAACACCGGGGAGCTGTTTTTT.

This clone was seen only a few times. V is TRBV29-1 and J is TRBJ1-2, with D perhaps TRBD1 (5 bases). The CDR3 is 11 amino acids. Trimming took 5 bases from V and 7 from J, leaving 11 bases between them. Per germline, CDR1 SQVTM and CDR2 ANQGSEA. CDR3 bases: TGCAGCGTTTGGGGCATGGGTGGCTACACCTTC. Encoded protein: CSVWGMGGYTF.

V and J are TRBV6-2 or TRBV6-3 and TRBJ1-2; 7 bases agree with TRBD1. The CDR3 is 13 residues long. V was clipped by 5 bases and J by 5 bases; unmatched bases: 5. CDR1 and CDR2 (germline): MNHEY, SVGEGT. CDR3 loop: CASSRRDSYGYTF. The CDR3 region has the DNA TGTGCCAGCAGTCGCCGGGACAGTTATGGCTACACCTTC.

The chain recombines TRBV18 with TRBJ1-4, with D maybe TRBD1 (6 bases). The CDR3 is 15 residues long. V was trimmed by 0 bases and J by 6 bases, leaving 11 bases between them. Germline CDR1 KGHSH, CDR2 LQKENI. The CDR3 spells CASSPPGTPDEKLFF. The CDR3 coding sequence is TGTGCCAGCTCACCACCTGGGACACCGGATGAAAAACTGTTTTTT.